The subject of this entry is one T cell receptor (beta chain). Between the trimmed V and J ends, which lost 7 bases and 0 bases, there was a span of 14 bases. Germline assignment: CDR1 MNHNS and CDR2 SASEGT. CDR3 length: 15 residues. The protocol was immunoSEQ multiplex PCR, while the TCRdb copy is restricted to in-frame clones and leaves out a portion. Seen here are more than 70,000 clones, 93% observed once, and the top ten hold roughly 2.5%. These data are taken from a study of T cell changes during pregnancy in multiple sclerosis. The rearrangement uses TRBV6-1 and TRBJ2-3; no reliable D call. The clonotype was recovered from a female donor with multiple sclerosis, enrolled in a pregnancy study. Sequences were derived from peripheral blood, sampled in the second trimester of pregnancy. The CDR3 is CASNPRSLSTDTQYF. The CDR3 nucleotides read TGTGCCAGCAACCCGCGGTCACTTAGCACAGATACGCAGTATTTT.